The 6 T cell receptor beta chains listed next were all sequenced from one sample in a study of cytomegalovirus exposure and HLA in healthy donors. This PCR relied on a set of 60 Vbeta primers and 13 Jbeta primers. The data were produced by immunoSEQ multiplex PCR, yet TCRdb's version contains in-frame clones alone and is incomplete. Of some 170,000 clones listed, about 69% are singletons. The sequencing input was PBMCs. The origin of the receptors is a human donor in good health.

The chain employs TRBV4-3 and TRBJ1-1, with no clear D. The V gene lost 0 bases and the J gene lost 1 base, with 12 bases spanning the gap. This CDR3 is built from 16 residues. CDR1 and CDR2 (germline): LGHNA, YSLEER. CDR3 sequence reads: CASSQDGGLPNTEAFF. The DNA of the CDR3 is TGCGCCAGCAGCCAAGATGGTGGCCTGCCGAACACTGAAGCTTTCTTT.

This chain links TRBV10-2 with TRBJ1-2; no clear D. Trimming stripped 9 bases from V and 4 bases from J, with 9 bases between. Germline V gene data show CDR1 as WSHSY and CDR2 as SAAADI. The CDR3 extends over 11 amino acids. The CDR3 protein is CASTDFYGYTF. The CDR3 DNA sequence: TGCGCCAGTACCGACTTCTATGGCTACACCTTC.

The chain joins TRBV18 to TRBJ2-2, with D possibly TRBD1 on 5 matching bases. Trimming cost V 3 bases and J 0 bases, with 14 bases left between them. Germline assignment: CDR1 KGHSH and CDR2 LQKENI. The CDR3 is made up of 17 amino acids. CDR3 amino acids: CASSPPLGRANTGELFF. CDR3 DNA: TGTGCCAGCTCACCGCCCCTCGGCAGGGCGAACACCGGGGAGCTGTTTTTT.

This clone has more than one count but fewer than ten. This chain links TRBV27 with TRBJ1-2; TRBD1 might be the D (5 bases). Germline lookup yields CDR1 MNHEY and CDR2 SMNVEV (reference sequence). This CDR3 has 16 amino acids. Trimming removed 0 bases at V and 3 bases at J, with 14 bases between. Here the CDR3 DNA reads TGTGCCAGCAGTTTATCGTGGGGGGATCCATACTATGGCTACACCTTC. It translates to CASSLSWGDPYYGYTF.

The chain employs TRBV7-2 and TRBJ2-2, with D maybe TRBD1 (5 bases). The CDR3 extends over 16 amino acids. CDR1 is SGHTA and CDR2 is FQGNSA in the germline V gene. V lost 0 bases, J lost 4 bases, and 12 bases lay in between. The DNA of the CDR3 is TGTGCCAGCAGCTTAGCAGTCAGGGTCTTCACCGGGGAGCTGTTTTTT. This sequence encodes CASSLAVRVFTGELFF. Full variable domain (outside the CDR3, taken from reference TRBV7-2 and TRBJ2-2): GAGVSQSPSNKVTEKGKDVELRCDPISGHTALYWYRQSLGQGLEFLIYFQGNSAPDKSGLPSDRFSAERTGGSVSTLTIQRTQQEDSAVYLCASSLAVRVFTGELFFGEGSRLTVL.

This chain links TRBV9 with TRBJ2-2, with a tentative D call TRBD1 (6 bases). V lost 0 bases to trimming and J lost 6 bases, with 9 bases between them. Germline V gene data show CDR1 as SGDLS and CDR2 as YYNGEE. The CDR3 sequence is 14 residues long. CDR3 sequence: CASSVGGLAGELFF. CDR3 bases: TGTGCCAGCAGCGTAGGGGGGCTCGCCGGGGAGCTGTTTTTT.